This T cell receptor beta chain was captured by sequencing in a study of Ad26.COV2.S vaccination and SARS-CoV-2 variants. Sample treatment: some 20 received Ad26.COV2.S at low or high dose, single or two shots; 5 received placebo; per-sample allocation not given. Sampling was done on day 63 after the first vaccine or placebo injection. CDR3 length: 13 amino acids. Germline-derived CDR1 and CDR2 are SNHLY and FYNNEI. The V and J ends lost 0 bases and 13 bases respectively, with 15 bases between them. Profiled with immunoSEQ multiplex PCR; TCRdb holds only in-frame clones, not every one. The data show about 400,000 clones, with 80% to 90% seen just once and approximately 3.7% held by the top ten.

The chain recombines TRBV2 with TRBJ1-1; D gene uncertain. The receptor was isolated from a person aged 18-60 years who received the Ad26.COV2.S COVID-19 vaccine or a placebo. Source: peripheral blood, taken in a trial of Ad26.COV2.S vaccine versus placebo. The CDR3 sequence: CASSEADYGVGFF. DNA for the CDR3: TGTGCCAGCAGTGAAGCGGACTATGGGGTCGGTTTCTTT.